This T cell receptor beta chain is from a study of T cell changes during pregnancy in multiple sclerosis. Data came from immunoSEQ multiplex PCR; TCRdb stores just in-frame clones and leaves some out. This sample has around 70,000 clones; roughly nine tenths occur once, and the top ten carry over 1.1%. Unmatched junction bases numbered 3, after V lost 1 base and J lost 8 bases. This CDR3 spans 13 amino acids. CDR1 GTSNPN and CDR2 SVGIG come from the germline V gene (reference sequence). Source: peripheral blood, taken after pregnancy. This clonotype was obtained from a female donor with multiple sclerosis, enrolled in a pregnancy study. The rearrangement links TRBV30 to TRBJ1-4; 8 bases are a match to TRBD1. In DNA, the CDR3 is TGTGCCTGGAGTGGTGGGGACAGGGAAAAACTGTTTTTT. It is translated as CAWSGGDREKLFF.